A selection of T cell receptor beta chains follows, all from one sample in a study of T cell responses to AZD1222 COVID-19 vaccine. Assay: immunoSEQ multiplex PCR; the TCRdb copy retains only in-frame clones and omits some. This repertoire shows some 110,000 clones, 75% to 90% found once; its top ten account for roughly 7%. The sample consisted of peripheral blood, taken 28 days after the second AZD1222 dose. The origin of the receptors is an adult who received the AZD1222 COVID-19 vaccine. Both conserved end residues are part of each CDR3. The D gene is left open where the match is weak. Some rows mark clone size as missing; the rest say once, few, many or name a class of expanded clone.

clone size,J gene,V gene,D gene,CDR3 protein,CDR3 DNA
-,TRBJ1-2,TRBV24-1,TRBD1,CATSDRGQGANYGYTF,TGTGCCACCAGTGACCGGGGACAGGGGGCTAACTATGGCTACACCTTC
-,TRBJ2-2,TRBV4-3,TRBD1,CASSQEVGTAAGELFF,TGCGCCAGCAGCCAAGAGGTCGGGACAGCGGCCGGGGAGCTGTTTTTT
-,TRBJ1-1,TRBV5-6,-,CASSWGGGSTEAFF,TGTGCCAGCAGCTGGGGCGGGGGCTCAACTGAAGCTTTCTTT
once,TRBJ2-7,TRBV10-1,-,CASSEGGSIYEQYF,TGCGCCAGCAGTGAAGGTGGGTCAATCTACGAGCAGTACTTC
-,TRBJ2-3,TRBV5-1,-,CASSPGGTDTQYF,TGCGCCAGCAGCCCGGGGGGCACAGATACGCAGTATTTT
-,TRBJ2-2,TRBV13,TRBD2,CASSFTEGRDTGELFF,TGTGCCAGCAGCTTCACAGAGGGGAGGGACACCGGGGAGCTGTTTTTT
once,TRBJ1-1,TRBV2,-,CASRAGWSNTEAFF,TGTGCCAGCCGGGCAGGGTGGTCGAACACTGAAGCTTTCTTT
-,TRBJ2-7,TRBV6-1,TRBD1,CASRTGTGYYEQYF,TGTGCCAGCAGGACCGGGACAGGATATTACGAGCAGTACTTC
-,TRBJ1-6,TRBV9,-,CASSVDGTPLHF,TGTGCCAGCAGCGTAGATGGGACACCCCTCCACTTT
-,TRBJ2-2,TRBV3-1/TRBV3-2,TRBD1,CASSQLLRRGLDTGELFF,TGTGCCAGCAGCCAACTTCTCCGCAGGGGGCTAGACACCGGGGAGCTGTTTTTT
-,TRBJ1-5,TRBV19,-,CASSILGNSNQPQHF,TGTGCCAGTAGTATTCTCGGAAATAGCAATCAGCCCCAGCATTTT
-,TRBJ1-4,TRBV18,TRBD1,CASARDRGNEKLFF,TGTGCCAGCGCCCGGGACAGGGGGAATGAAAAACTGTTTTTT
-,TRBJ1-4,TRBV5-1,-,CASSLTGPNEKLFF,TGCGCCAGCAGCTTGACAGGTCCTAATGAAAAACTGTTTTTT
-,TRBJ1-1,TRBV7-2,-,CASRFRGDTEAFF,TGTGCCAGCAGATTTAGGGGGGACACTGAAGCTTTCTTT
-,TRBJ1-2,TRBV10-1,-,CAVAGTLNERGWDYGYTF,TGCGCCGTTGCTGGGACACTCAACGAGCGCGGTTGGGACTATGGCTACACCTTC
-,TRBJ1-6,TRBV2,TRBD1,CASSADRGLNSPLHF,TGTGCCAGCAGCGCAGACAGGGGGCTAAATTCACCCCTCCACTTT
once,TRBJ2-7,TRBV5-4,-,CASSPSQGYEQYF,TGTGCCAGCAGCCCCTCCCAGGGTTACGAGCAGTACTTC
-,TRBJ2-7,TRBV16,-,CASSQYNRGLSYEQYF,TGTGCCAGCAGCCAATATAATCGGGGACTCTCCTACGAGCAGTACTTC
-,TRBJ2-7,TRBV4-1,-,CASSQDTHSSYEQYF,TGCGCCAGCAGCCAGGACACCCACAGCTCCTACGAGCAGTACTTC
once,TRBJ2-5,TRBV5-6,-,CASSFLETQYF,TGTGCCAGCAGCTTTCTAGAGACCCAGTACTTC
few,TRBJ1-5,TRBV15,-,CATSEVGGNQPQHF,TGTGCCACCAGCGAGGTCGGGGGGAATCAGCCCCAGCATTTT
-,TRBJ2-2,TRBV15,-,CATSRQDTGELFF,TGTGCCACCAGCCGACAGGACACCGGGGAGCTGTTTTTT
-,TRBJ1-1,TRBV5-1,TRBD1,CASSSRQGAMNTEAFF,TGCGCCAGCAGCTCTCGACAGGGGGCTATGAACACTGAAGCTTTCTTT
-,TRBJ1-1,TRBV28,-,CASSHPERGANTEAFF,TGTGCCAGCAGCCACCCCGAGCGGGGAGCGAACACTGAAGCTTTCTTT
-,TRBJ1-2,TRBV19,-,CASNQRVQGDGYTF,TGTGCCAGTAATCAAAGGGTACAGGGCGATGGCTACACCTTC
-,TRBJ2-3,TRBV28,TRBD2,CASSLAGEAQVTQYF,TGTGCCAGCAGTTTAGCGGGAGAGGCCCAGGTTACGCAGTATTTT
-,TRBJ2-3,TRBV5-1,TRBD2,CASSLGIGGRNTDTQYF,TGCGCCAGCAGCTTGGGGATCGGGGGGAGAAACACAGATACGCAGTATTTT
-,TRBJ2-3,TRBV18,-,CASSPAASGTSPDTQYF,TGTGCCAGCTCACCAGCGGCCTCCGGGACCTCGCCAGATACGCAGTATTTT
-,TRBJ2-7,TRBV6-1,TRBD1,CASSDWTGRFEQYF,TGTGCCAGCAGTGATTGGACAGGGAGGTTCGAGCAGTACTTC
-,TRBJ1-1,TRBV27,-,CASSFMGNTEAFF,TGTGCCAGCAGTTTTATGGGAAACACTGAAGCTTTCTTT
-,TRBJ1-3,TRBV19,-,CASTETVLLSGNTIYF,TGTGCCAGTACCGAGACAGTACTCCTCTCTGGAAACACCATATATTTT
-,TRBJ2-7,TRBV11-3,TRBD2,CASSLDILAGSYEQYF,TGTGCCAGCAGCTTAGATATACTAGCGGGCTCCTACGAGCAGTACTTC
-,TRBJ1-6,TRBV5-4,TRBD1,CASSSTGSGSPLHF,TGTGCCAGCAGCTCGACAGGGAGTGGATCACCCCTCCACTTT
once,TRBJ1-1,TRBV5-4,-,CASSLEGVGTEAFF,TGTGCCAGCAGCTTGGAAGGGGTTGGCACTGAAGCTTTCTTT
-,TRBJ1-1,TRBV28,-,CASRPLGVLATEAFF,TGTGCCAGCAGGCCTTTAGGCGTTTTGGCCACTGAAGCTTTCTTT
-,TRBJ2-5,TRBV2,-,CASTKVGAAKETQYF,TGTGCCAGCACCAAAGTCGGGGCAGCCAAAGAGACCCAGTACTTC
-,TRBJ2-5,TRBV24-1,TRBD1,CATSDPDRDLQETQYF,TGTGCCACCAGTGACCCCGACAGGGACCTCCAAGAGACCCAGTACTTC
-,TRBJ2-7,TRBV4-1,TRBD2,CASSQGTSGRADLYEQYF,TGCGCCAGCAGCCAAGGAACTAGCGGGAGGGCCGACCTATACGAGCAGTACTTC
once,TRBJ2-1,TRBV27,TRBD1,CASSSTGVQYYNEQFF,TGTGCCAGCAGTTCAACAGGGGTCCAATACTACAATGAGCAGTTCTTC
-,TRBJ2-3,TRBV3-1/TRBV3-2,TRBD2,CASIATSGEVDTQYF,TGTGCCAGCATCGCTACTAGCGGGGAGGTAGATACGCAGTATTTT